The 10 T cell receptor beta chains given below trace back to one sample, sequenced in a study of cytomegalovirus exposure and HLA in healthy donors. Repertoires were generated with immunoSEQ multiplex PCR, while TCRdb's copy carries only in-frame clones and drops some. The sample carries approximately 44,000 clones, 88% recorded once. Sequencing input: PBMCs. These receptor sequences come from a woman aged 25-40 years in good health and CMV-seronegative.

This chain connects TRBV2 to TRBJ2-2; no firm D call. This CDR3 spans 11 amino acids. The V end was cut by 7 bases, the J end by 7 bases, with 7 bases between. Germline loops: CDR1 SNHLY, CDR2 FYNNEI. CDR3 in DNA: TGTGCCAGCATGTCGGGCGGGGAGCTGTTTTTT. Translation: CASMSGGELFF.

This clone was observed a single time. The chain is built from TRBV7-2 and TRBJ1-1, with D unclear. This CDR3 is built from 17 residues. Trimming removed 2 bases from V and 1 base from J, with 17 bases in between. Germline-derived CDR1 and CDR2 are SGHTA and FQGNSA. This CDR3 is CASSLSRSATPNTEAFF. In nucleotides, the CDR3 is TGTGCCAGCAGCTTAAGCCGATCTGCGACACCGAACACTGAAGCTTTCTTT.

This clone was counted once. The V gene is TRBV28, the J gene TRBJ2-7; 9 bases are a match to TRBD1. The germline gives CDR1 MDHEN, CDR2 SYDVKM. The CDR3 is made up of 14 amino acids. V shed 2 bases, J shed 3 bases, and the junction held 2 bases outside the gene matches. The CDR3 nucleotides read TGTGCCAGCAGTTTAGGGACAGGGATCTACGAGCAGTACTTC. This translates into CASSLGTGIYEQYF.

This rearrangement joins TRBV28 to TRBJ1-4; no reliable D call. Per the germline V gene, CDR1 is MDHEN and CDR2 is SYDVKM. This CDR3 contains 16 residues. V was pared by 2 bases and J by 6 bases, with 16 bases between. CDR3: CASSLAGSVPDEKLFF. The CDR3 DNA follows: TGTGCCAGCAGTTTAGCCGGGTCCGTCCCGGATGAAAAACTGTTTTTT.

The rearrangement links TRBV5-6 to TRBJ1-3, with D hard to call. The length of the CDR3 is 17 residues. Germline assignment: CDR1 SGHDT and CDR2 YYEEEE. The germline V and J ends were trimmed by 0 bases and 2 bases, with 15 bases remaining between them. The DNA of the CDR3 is TGTGCCAGCAGCTTGGGGGTGTTGTCGAGGGCTGGAAACACCATATATTTT. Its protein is CASSLGVLSRAGNTIYF.

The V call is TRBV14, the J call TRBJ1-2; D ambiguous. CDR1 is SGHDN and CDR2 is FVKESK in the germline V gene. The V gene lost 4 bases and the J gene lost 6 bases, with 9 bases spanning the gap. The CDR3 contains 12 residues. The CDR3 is CASSLRGDGYTF. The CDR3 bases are TGTGCCAGCAGCCTAAGAGGCGATGGCTACACCTTC.

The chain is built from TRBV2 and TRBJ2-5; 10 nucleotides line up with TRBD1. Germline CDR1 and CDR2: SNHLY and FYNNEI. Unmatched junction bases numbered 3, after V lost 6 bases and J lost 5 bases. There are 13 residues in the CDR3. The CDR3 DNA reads TGTGCCAGCAGGACAGGGGGCTCCGAGACCCAGTACTTC. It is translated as CASRTGGSETQYF.

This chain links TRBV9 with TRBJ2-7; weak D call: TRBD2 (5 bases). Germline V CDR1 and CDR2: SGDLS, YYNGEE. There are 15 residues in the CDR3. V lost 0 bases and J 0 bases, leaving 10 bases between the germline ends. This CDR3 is CASSVEAVSSYEQYF. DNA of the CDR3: TGTGCCAGCAGCGTAGAAGCGGTAAGCTCCTACGAGCAGTACTTC.

The DNA for the CDR3 is TGCGCCAGCAGCTTGGCCCGGGAGTTGGGGACCCAGTACTTC. Encoded protein: CASSLARELGTQYF. The genes are TRBV5-1 and TRBJ2-5, with D tentatively TRBD2 (6 bases). Germline V gene data show CDR1 as SGHRS and CDR2 as YFSETQ. Trimming removed 0 bases at V and 7 bases at J, with 13 bases between. CDR3 length: 14 amino acids.

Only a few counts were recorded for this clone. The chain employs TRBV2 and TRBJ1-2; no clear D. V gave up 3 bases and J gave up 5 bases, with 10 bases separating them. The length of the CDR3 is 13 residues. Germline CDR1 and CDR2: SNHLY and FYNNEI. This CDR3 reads CASSDRGRYGYTF. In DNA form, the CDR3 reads TGTGCCAGCAGTGACAGAGGGAGATATGGCTACACCTTC.